This T cell receptor (beta chain) was captured in a study of blood T cells in healthy people across ages. Study information: About one barcoded beta molecule per two T cells came from capture by template switching.

Sample-barcoded 5' priming and a J-beta primer mix drove a second PCR of 7 to 11 cycles. Each CDR3 protein is one row after TCRdb ran MiXCR on the 5' RACE reads. The sample shows about 540,000 distinct CDR3 sequences, approximately 25% of them seen only once. The CDR3 is made up of 12 amino acids. Germline CDR1 reads LNHNV; CDR2 reads YYDKDF (reference sequence). V shed 3 bases and J shed 7 bases, with 9 bases lying between them. These data also featured in a second study, about T cells of mothers and their children.

The rearrangement joins TRBV15 to TRBJ2-5, with D perhaps matching TRBD1 (6 bases). Source material: blood. The clonotype originates from a boy younger than 18 in good health. The CDR3 nucleotides are TGTGCCACCAGCAGGGTAGGGGGGACCCAGTACTTC. It encodes CATSRVGGTQYF. Full variable domain (remainder filled in from reference TRBV15 and TRBJ2-5): DAMVIQNPRYQVTQFGKPVTLSCSQTLNHNVMYWYQQKSSQAPKLLFHYYDKDFNNEADTPDNFQSRRPNTSFCFLDIRSPGLGDTAMYLCATSRVGGTQYFGPGTRLLVL.